This T cell receptor beta chain was found in a study of control samples from healthy donors and cancer patients. This clone was picked up one time. This CDR3 contains 19 residues. Germline CDR1 reads PRHDT; CDR2 reads FYEKMQ (reference sequence). Deletions cut 6 bases from V and 1 base from J, with 27 bases between. TCRdb's copy holds only in-frame clones and misses some; the assay was immunoSEQ multiplex PCR. The sample has around 30,000 clones, approximately 91% seen once; the top ten hold 13%. The gene calls are TRBV13 and TRBJ1-2; TRBD1 is a possible D gene (5 bases). The sequenced sample was PBMCs. The clonotype was recovered from a man aged 45-60 years with lung cancer. The CDR3 loop is CASSPDGARESYLNYGYTF. CDR3 nucleotide sequence: TGTGCCAGCAGTCCTGATGGGGCGAGAGAATCCTACCTTAACTATGGCTACACCTTC.